Listed below are T cell receptor beta chains from one sample, sequenced in a study of cytomegalovirus exposure and HLA in healthy donors. Profiled with immunoSEQ multiplex PCR; TCRdb holds only in-frame clones, not every one. This table has over 200,000 clones, approximately 82% appearing once. The sequenced material came from PBMCs. The receptors derive from a woman between 18 and 30 years old in good health and CMV-seronegative. Each CDR3 is given with its conserved first and last residue. The D gene is left open where the match is weak. Some rows have no size entry. The others give once, few or many, or a class for an expanded clone.

clone size,D gene,V gene,J gene,CDR3 protein,CDR3 DNA
-,-,TRBV29-1,TRBJ1-3,CSVEGQGGGNTIYF,TGCAGCGTTGAAGGCCAGGGAGGGGGAAACACCATATATTTT
-,-,TRBV2,TRBJ2-3,CASSPGVRTQYF,TGTGCCAGCAGTCCGGGGGTTCGTACGCAGTATTTT
-,-,TRBV5-4,TRBJ2-7,CASSQGRSYEQYF,TGTGCCAGCAGCCAGGGGAGGTCCTACGAGCAGTACTTC
-,-,TRBV9,TRBJ1-2,CASSVGPEASNYGYTF,TGTGCCAGCAGCGTTGGGCCGGAGGCCTCTAACTATGGCTACACCTTC
few,-,TRBV6-1,TRBJ2-7,CASRDSGRSYEQYF,TGTGCCAGCAGGGACAGTGGTCGCTCCTACGAGCAGTACTTC
-,-,TRBV5-4,TRBJ2-1,CASSLGGAKAEQFF,TGTGCCAGCAGCTTGGGGGGGGCAAAGGCCGAGCAGTTCTTC
once,-,TRBV5-1,TRBJ1-5,CASSLVAGNQPQHF,TGCGCCAGCAGCTTGGTTGCAGGCAATCAGCCCCAGCATTTT
few,TRBD2,TRBV5-4,TRBJ2-1,CASSPRRGLVPGGNEQFF,TGTGCCAGCAGCCCGAGGCGGGGACTAGTACCGGGAGGGAATGAGCAGTTCTTC
-,TRBD1,TRBV10-3,TRBJ2-7,CATSMTGSYEQYF,TGTGCCACCAGTATGACAGGGTCCTACGAGCAGTACTTC
-,TRBD1,TRBV6-1,TRBJ1-5,CASSEQGALQPQHF,TGTGCCAGCAGTGAACAGGGGGCTTTGCAGCCCCAGCATTTT
-,-,TRBV7-9,TRBJ1-1,CASSPRALNTEAFF,TGTGCCAGCAGCCCTAGAGCCCTGAACACTGAAGCTTTCTTT
-,-,TRBV5-1,TRBJ1-2,CASQTGSNYGYTF,TGCGCCAGCCAAACAGGGTCTAACTATGGCTACACCTTC
-,-,TRBV29-1,TRBJ2-5,CSVYGAQETQYF,TGCAGCGTTTACGGGGCCCAAGAGACCCAGTACTTC
once,-,TRBV7-7,TRBJ1-1,CASSLGCRDTEAFF,TGTGCTAGCAGCTTAGGTTGCAGGGACACTGAAGCTTTCTTT
-,TRBD2,TRBV19,TRBJ2-5,CASSDLAGPGETQYF,TGTGCCAGTAGTGATCTAGCGGGCCCCGGGGAGACCCAGTACTTC
-,TRBD1,TRBV5-5,TRBJ1-2,CASSLAFTGGNYGYTF,TGTGCCAGCAGCTTGGCCTTTACAGGGGGGAACTATGGCTACACCTTC
-,-,TRBV13,TRBJ2-1,CASSSVLSPYNEQFF,TGTGCCAGCAGCTCCGTGTTAAGCCCCTACAATGAGCAGTTCTTC
-,-,TRBV13,TRBJ1-2,CASSPIGGGDYGYTF,TGTGCCAGCAGCCCGATTGGGGGAGGGGACTATGGCTACACCTTC
-,-,TRBV6-5,TRBJ2-1,CASRGGRFSYNEQFF,TGTGCCAGCAGGGGGGGACGGTTCTCCTACAATGAGCAGTTCTTC
-,-,TRBV7-8,TRBJ1-5,CASSLRGPFSNQPQHF,TGTGCCAGCAGCTTACGTGGGCCTTTTAGCAATCAGCCCCAGCATTTT
-,-,TRBV28,TRBJ2-7,CASSSGGAKYEQYF,TGTGCCAGCAGTTCCGGGGGCGCCAAGTACGAGCAGTACTTC
-,-,TRBV27,TRBJ2-1,CASSLRGAERGQFF,TGTGCCAGCAGTTTACGGGGGGCAGAACGCGGGCAGTTCTTC
-,-,TRBV7-9,TRBJ1-1,CASSLGTTNTEAFF,TGTGCCAGCAGCTTAGGGACAACGAACACTGAAGCTTTCTTT
-,-,TRBV7-9,TRBJ2-7,CASSLEFEQYF,TGTGCCAGCAGCCTCGAGTTCGAGCAGTACTTC
few,-,TRBV4-1,TRBJ2-1,CASSREGAGSYNEQFF,TGCGCCAGCAGCCGCGAAGGTGCGGGATCCTACAATGAGCAGTTCTTC
-,TRBD1,TRBV28,TRBJ1-1,CASSYPRGPDTEAFF,TGTGCCAGCAGTTATCCCAGGGGGCCGGACACTGAAGCTTTCTTT
-,-,TRBV5-1,TRBJ1-1,CASSLAGRSEAFF,TGCGCCAGCAGCTTGGCCGGGCGGAGTGAAGCTTTCTTT
once,TRBD2,TRBV27,TRBJ2-2,CASSLKWTSLGSDTGELFF,TGTGCCAGCAGTTTAAAGTGGACTAGCCTAGGGAGTGACACCGGGGAGCTGTTTTTT
-,TRBD1,TRBV2,TRBJ1-6,CASRGQPESSPLHF,TGTGCCAGCCGGGGACAGCCCGAGAGTTCACCCCTCCACTTT
-,TRBD1,TRBV19,TRBJ2-1,CASQGDRGNNEQFF,TGTGCCTCCCAAGGGGACAGGGGAAACAATGAGCAGTTCTTC
-,-,TRBV5-1,TRBJ1-1,CASSLLGTEAFF,TGCGCCAGCAGCTTGTTGGGCACTGAAGCTTTCTTT
-,-,TRBV2,TRBJ1-1,CASTQTPMNTEAFF,TGTGCCAGCACCCAGACACCGATGAACACTGAAGCTTTCTTT
-,TRBD1,TRBV6-1,TRBJ1-5,CASSEGLGTASLSNQPQHF,TGTGCCAGCAGTGAGGGTCTTGGGACAGCCTCCCTCAGCAATCAGCCCCAGCATTTT
-,TRBD1,TRBV27,TRBJ1-1,CASSSPGQGYTEAFF,TGTGCCAGCAGTTCCCCGGGACAGGGTTACACTGAAGCTTTCTTT
once,TRBD2,TRBV9,TRBJ2-7,CASSRSGTSNEQYF,TGTGCCAGCAGCCGCAGCGGGACTTCGAACGAGCAGTACTTC
-,-,TRBV11-2,TRBJ1-4,CASSLPGQNEKLFF,TGTGCCAGCAGCTTACCCGGACAGAATGAAAAACTGTTTTTT
-,-,TRBV9,TRBJ2-7,CASSVKHGEVSEQYF,TGTGCCAGCAGCGTAAAACACGGGGAGGTTTCCGAGCAGTACTTC
-,-,TRBV28,TRBJ2-7,CATHVPLLPYEQYF,TGTGCCACGCATGTGCCCCTTCTTCCCTACGAGCAGTACTTC
few,-,TRBV6-6,TRBJ1-6,CASRDSSYNSPLHF,TGTGCCAGCAGGGACAGCTCCTATAATTCACCCCTCCACTTT
-,-,TRBV18,TRBJ2-7,CASSPPRDRTPYEQYF,TGTGCCAGCTCACCACCTCGGGACCGTACCCCCTACGAGCAGTACTTC
-,TRBD1,TRBV2,TRBJ1-2,CASSEARQGGLYGYTF,TGTGCCAGCAGTGAAGCGAGGCAGGGGGGCCTCTATGGCTACACCTTC
-,TRBD2,TRBV5-4,TRBJ2-2,CASSLGFGGGIVGELFF,TGTGCCAGCAGCTTGGGCTTTGGCGGGGGGATCGTCGGGGAGCTGTTTTTT
-,-,TRBV2,TRBJ1-6,CASRFGISYNSPLHF,TGTGCCAGCAGATTTGGAATCTCCTATAATTCACCCCTCCACTTT
few,-,TRBV5-1,TRBJ1-2,CASSSRGGYTF,TGCGCCAGCAGCTCGAGAGGAGGCTACACCTTC
-,TRBD1,TRBV5-1,TRBJ1-6,CASSFRQGNSPLHF,TGCGCCAGCAGCTTTCGACAGGGTAATTCACCCCTCCACTTT
-,TRBD1,TRBV5-1,TRBJ2-2,CASGQGIGELFF,TGCGCCAGCGGACAGGGGATCGGGGAGCTGTTTTTT
once,-,TRBV11-3,TRBJ1-1,CASGSGHREENTEAFF,TGTGCCAGCGGATCGGGACACCGGGAAGAGAACACTGAAGCTTTCTTT
-,-,TRBV10-3,TRBJ2-3,CAISESIGGLLAQYF,TGTGCCATCAGTGAGTCGATCGGAGGTCTCTTGGCGCAGTATTTT
-,-,TRBV20-1,TRBJ2-1,CSAIPRREQFF,TGCAGTGCGATCCCACGGCGGGAGCAGTTCTTC
-,TRBD1,TRBV30,TRBJ2-7,CAWSTGQGAHEQYF,TGTGCCTGGAGTACCGGACAGGGGGCCCACGAGCAGTACTTC
-,-,TRBV5-6,TRBJ1-4,CASSSWSTNEKLFF,TGTGCCAGCAGCTCGTGGTCAACTAATGAAAAACTGTTTTTT
-,TRBD2,TRBV23-1,TRBJ2-7,CAGRLPGGRYEQYF,TGCGCCGGTAGACTCCCCGGGGGGAGGTACGAGCAGTACTTC